These 24 T cell receptor beta chains were sequenced from one sample in a study of blood T cell repertoires in COVID-19 (dated by TCRdb to 2018 to 2020). The library was made by the immunoSEQ multiplex PCR assay. TCRdb re-hosts the immuneACCESS table, in-frame sequences only. Its copies lack some clones; in the studies checked, an unresolved V gene accounts for under half of them, and the cause for the rest is not known. The sample table lists 200,000 or so clones, 70% to 90% of them with a count of one. The ten largest clones add up to 5.5% to 7% of the sample. What was sequenced was peripheral blood. Receptor source: a man older than 75 with acute or convalescent COVID-19.

V and J are TRBV5-6 and TRBJ2-6, with D perhaps matching TRBD1 (6 bases). V lost 4 bases, J lost 2 bases, and 10 bases lay in between. Germline CDR1 reads SGHDT; CDR2 reads YYEEEE. This CDR3 comprises 15 residues. In DNA, the CDR3 is TGTGCCAGCAGCCAACAGGGTCCTGGGGCCAACGTCCTGACTTTC. It yields the protein CASSQQGPGANVLTF.

This sequence joins TRBV7-9 and TRBJ2-1, with 16 bases identical to TRBD2. V gave up 5 bases and J gave up 8 bases; unmatched junction bases: 12. CDR1 SEHNR and CDR2 FQNEAQ come from the germline V gene (reference sequence). The CDR3 consists of 18 residues. CDR3 coding DNA: TGTGCCAGCAGCACAACCCGGGGACTAGCGGGAGGGCCTTATGAGCAGTTCTTC. As protein: CASSTTRGLAGGPYEQFF.

This clone has only one observation. The CDR3 sequence is CASSPRTSGRPVENIQYF. The CDR3 region has the DNA TGTGCCAGCAGCCCACGGACTAGCGGGAGGCCCGTCGAAAACATTCAGTACTTC. V usage is TRBV7-2 and J usage is TRBJ2-4; 14 positions match TRBD2. V trimming: 5 bases; J trimming: 5 bases; junction bases outside the gene matches: 11. The length of the CDR3 is 18 residues. Germline loops: CDR1 SGHTA, CDR2 FQGNSA.

The chain uses TRBV7-2 and TRBJ1-5; 7 bases align to TRBD1. Germline loops: CDR1 SGHTA, CDR2 FQGNSA. The length of the CDR3 is 14 residues. The V and J ends lost 5 bases and 9 bases, in that order; junction bases with no gene match: 10. The CDR3 sequence is CASSDRVGLTPQHF. The CDR3 DNA follows: TGTGCCAGCAGCGACAGGGTAGGTTTAACGCCCCAGCATTTT.

The chain carries TRBV21-1 and TRBJ2-7; TRBD1 reflects the table's D call only, with no check against the DNA. TRBV21-1 constitutes a pseudogene. The CDR3 has 16 residues. CDR3: CASSHLSTGRGYEQYV. The CDR3 nucleotides read TGTGCCAGCAGCCACCTATCGACAGGGAGAGGGTACGAGCAGTACGTC.

The gene calls are TRBV27 and TRBJ1-1, with D tentatively TRBD1 (6 bases). The V and J ends lost 4 bases and 6 bases respectively, with 15 bases between them. Germline V gives CDR1 MNHEY, CDR2 SMNVEV (reference sequence). The CDR3 contains 14 residues. CDR3 sequence (DNA): TGTGCCAGCAGTTCCCGACACAGGGTAGCTGAAGCTTTCTTT. Encoded protein: CASSSRHRVAEAFF.

The rearrangement joins TRBV6-2 or TRBV6-3 to TRBJ2-7; 10 bases agree with TRBD1. The CDR3 contains 15 residues. The J segment lost 4 bases and the V segment lost 6 bases, leaving 9 bases of the junction unmatched. The germline CDR1 and CDR2 sequences are MNHEY and SVGEGT. The CDR3 nucleotides read TGTGCCAGCAGCCACCGGGACAGGGGAGGATACGAGCAGTACGTC. This sequence encodes CASSHRDRGGYEQYV.

V is TRBV7-8 and J is TRBJ2-3; 11 bases map to TRBD2. CDR3 size: 16 residues. CDR1 SGHVS and CDR2 FQNEAQ come from the germline V gene. Losses at the gene ends were 3 bases for V and 2 bases for J; bases not matched to a gene: 4. In DNA, the CDR3 is TGTGCCAGCAGCTTTCGTAGCGGGAGGGACACAGATACGCAGTATTTT. Translation gives CASSFRSGRDTDTQYF.

V and J are TRBV6-2 or TRBV6-3 and TRBJ1-5, with a weak D call TRBD1 (5 bases). The CDR3 is 17 amino acids. Looked up from germline, CDR1 is MNHEY and CDR2 is SVGEGT. The germline V and J ends were trimmed by 2 bases and 3 bases, with 17 bases remaining between them. This chain's CDR3 is CASSYPKRQYYNQPQHF. DNA for the CDR3: TGTGCCAGCAGTTACCCAAAGCGACAGTATTACAATCAGCCCCAGCATTTT.

The rearrangement uses TRBV19 and TRBJ2-5; maybe TRBD2 (6 bases). The CDR3 contains 14 residues. The V end lost 3 bases, the J end lost 2 bases, and 10 bases lay between the germline ends. Germline CDR1 LNHDA, CDR2 SQIVND (reference sequence). CDR3 residues: CASSIAGPQETQYF. CDR3 nucleotides: TGTGCCAGTAGTATCGCGGGACCACAAGAGACCCAGTACTTC. The whole variable domain, remainder taken from reference TRBV19 and TRBJ2-5, is DGGITQSPKYLFRKEGQNVTLSCEQNLNHDAMYWYRQDPGQGLRLIYYSQIVNDFQKGDIAEGYSVSREKKESFPLTVTSAQKNPTAFYLCASSIAGPQETQYFGPGTRLLVL.

This clone was seen once. The V call is TRBV12-3 or TRBV12-4, the J call TRBJ1-1, with no clear D. The CDR3 covers 12 residues. With 4 bases removed from V and 10 bases from J, the gap between germline ends came to 13 bases. The CDR3 nucleotides read TGTGCCAGCAGTTCGACAAACGCCGGAGCTTTCTTT. Translated: CASSSTNAGAFF.

The genes are TRBV5-1 and TRBJ2-1; D is unresolved. Germline V lookup: CDR1 SGHRS, CDR2 YFSETQ. V dropped 4 bases and J dropped 8 bases, with 10 bases sitting between them. This CDR3 is 12 amino acids long. The chain's CDR3 is CASSRLSDEQFF. The CDR3 nucleotides are TGCGCCAGCAGCCGGCTAAGCGATGAGCAGTTCTTC.

To note about this clone: Other DNA sequences within the sample encode an identical CDR3. The genes are TRBV10-3 and TRBJ2-1; 13 nucleotides line up with TRBD2. Losses at the gene ends were 6 bases for V and 7 bases for J; bases not matched to a gene: 9. The length of the CDR3 is 16 residues. CDR1 is ENHRY and CDR2 is SYGVKD in the germline V gene. The CDR3 spells CAISQGLAGVQNEQFF. CDR3 nucleotide sequence: TGTGCCATCAGCCAAGGACTAGCGGGAGTACAGAATGAGCAGTTCTTC.

This clone was found once. The chain carries TRBV15 and TRBJ2-3; 8 bases agree with TRBD2. The junction had 10 bases not matched to a gene; V was cut back by 0 bases and J by 2 bases. In germline, CDR1 is LNHNV, CDR2 YYDKDF (reference sequence). This CDR3 spans 18 amino acids. The CDR3 nucleotides read TGTGCCACCAGCAGAGAAGACCCCGGGGGGGATCTCACAGATACGCAGTATTTT. Its translation: CATSREDPGGDLTDTQYF.

The chain combines TRBV5-5 with TRBJ2-3, with no clear D. Germline V lookup: CDR1 SGHKS, CDR2 YYEKEE (reference sequence). V shed 0 bases and J shed 5 bases, with 7 bases lying between them. The CDR3 is 13 residues long. As DNA, the CDR3 is TGTGCCAGCAGCTTGGGGTCACTAGATACGCAGTATTTT. Residues: CASSLGSLDTQYF.

The chain combines TRBV7-2 with TRBJ2-7; D may be TRBD1 (5 bases). The CDR3 totals 14 residues. V was cut by 2 bases and J by 2 bases, with 10 bases left in between. CDR1 and CDR2 (germline): SGHTA, FQGNSA. In DNA, the CDR3 is TGTGCCAGCAGCTTAACAGGAAGAACCTACGAGCAGTACTTC. Protein product: CASSLTGRTYEQYF.

The chain couples TRBV3-1 (or the pseudogene TRBV3-2) to TRBJ2-1, with 11 positions matching TRBD2. The CDR3 totals 13 residues. CDR1 is LGHDT, CDR2 YNNKEL, per germline (reference sequence). The junction had 1 base not matched to a gene; V was cut back by 3 bases and J by 9 bases. The CDR3 DNA reads TGTGCCAGCAGCCACGGACTAGCGGGTGAGCAGTTCTTC. Residues: CASSHGLAGEQFF.

The chain is built from TRBV5-1 and TRBJ2-2; 8 nucleotides match TRBD1. Unmatched junction bases numbered 7, after V lost 4 bases and J lost 8 bases. The V gene's germline CDR1 is SGHRS and CDR2 YFSETQ. The CDR3 consists of 14 residues. DNA of the CDR3: TGCGCCAGCAGCACGGGACAGGCCCCTGGGGAGCTGTTTTTT. It is translated as CASSTGQAPGELFF.

The chain employs TRBV4-2 and TRBJ1-3; TRBD1 matches at 9 bases. The CDR3 extends over 18 amino acids. Germline values: CDR1 LGHNA, CDR2 YNFKEQ. The V and J ends lost 0 bases and 2 bases, in that order; junction bases with no gene match: 8. CDR3 sequence reads: CASSQDLQGAIAGNTIYF. The CDR3 DNA reads TGTGCCAGCAGCCAAGATTTACAGGGGGCTATTGCTGGAAACACCATATATTTT.

The chain joins TRBV11-3 to TRBJ1-3; TRBD1 aligns across 9 bases. CDR3 size: 19 residues. J was trimmed by 4 bases and V by 3 bases; bases with no gene match: 16. Germline V CDR1 and CDR2: SGHNT, YENEEA. The CDR3 DNA reads TGTGCCAGCAGCTTCGACAGGGGGACATACATTAAACCCGGAAACACCATATATTTT. Amino acids: CASSFDRGTYIKPGNTIYF.

This sequence joins TRBV7-2 and TRBJ2-5; 12 bases match TRBD2. Trimming removed 3 bases from V and 4 bases from J; junction bases left unmatched: 9. CDR1 is SGHTA, CDR2 FQGNSA, per germline. The CDR3 contains 17 residues. The CDR3 reads CASSFGGLAGGGETQYF. The CDR3 bases are TGTGCCAGCAGCTTCGGTGGTCTAGCGGGAGGGGGAGAGACCCAGTACTTC.

This chain links TRBV28 with TRBJ2-3, with TRBD2 matching 8 bases. The CDR3 runs 15 residues. Germline V gene sequence: CDR1 MDHEN, CDR2 SYDVKM. V lost 3 bases and J lost 3; bases outside the gene matches: 5. Here the CDR3 DNA reads TGTGCCAGCAGTTTGGGGACTAGAAATACAGATACGCAGTATTTT. Translating it yields CASSLGTRNTDTQYF.

The CDR3 region has the DNA TGTGCCAGTAGTATGTCAGCGGGGGATCTCACAGATACGCAGTATTTT. Translation gives CASSMSAGDLTDTQYF. The gene calls are TRBV19 and TRBJ2-3; TRBD2 matches at 8 bases. V was clipped by 3 bases and J by 2 bases; unmatched bases: 7. The CDR3 has 16 residues. Germline assignment: CDR1 LNHDA and CDR2 SQIVND (reference sequence).

The chain couples TRBV6-2 or TRBV6-3 to TRBJ1-5; D is perhaps TRBD1 (6 bases). CDR3 size: 16 residues. Germline V gene data show CDR1 as MNHEY and CDR2 as SVGEGT. Trimming took off 1 base at V and 0 bases at J, with 10 bases between the two ends. CDR3 amino acids: CASSYFTGNSNQPQHF. CDR3 bases: TGTGCCAGCAGTTACTTCACAGGGAATAGCAATCAGCCCCAGCATTTT.